Each of the 9 T cell receptor beta chains below was sequenced from the same sample in a study of blood T cell repertoires in COVID-19 (TCRdb year 2020). Libraries came from the immunoSEQ multiplex PCR assay. TCRdb holds this immuneACCESS table with in-frame rearrangements only. Some clones are missing; in checked studies, unresolved V genes explain under half, and the rest has no known cause. The sample records about 120,000 clones, roughly 87% of which are singletons. The ten largest clones capture 6.6% of the sample. Material for sequencing was peripheral blood. The receptors derive from a man older than 75 with active or convalescent COVID-19.

The chain employs TRBV5-6 and TRBJ1-5; 9 nucleotides line up with TRBD1. V lost 4 bases to trimming and J lost 4 bases; unmatched junction nucleotides: 9. Germline V gene lookup returns CDR1 SGHDT and CDR2 YYEEEE. The CDR3 consists of 16 residues. The CDR3 loop is CASSAWDRVGNQPQHF. As DNA, the CDR3 is TGTGCCAGCAGCGCCTGGGACAGGGTTGGGAATCAGCCCCAGCATTTT. Complete variable domain (other parts from reference TRBV5-6 and TRBJ1-5): DAGVTQSPTHLIKTRGQQVTLRCSPKSGHDTVSWYQQALGQGPQFIFQYYEEEERQRGNFPDRFSGHQFPNYSSELNVNALLLGDSALYLCASSAWDRVGNQPQHFGDGTRLSIL.

Many counts were recorded for this clone. The chain has TRBV4-1 and TRBJ2-1; possibly TRBD2 for D (7 bases). The V gene lost 3 bases and the J gene lost 0 bases, with 15 bases spanning the gap. Per the germline V gene, CDR1 is MGHRA and CDR2 is YSYEKL. This CDR3 comprises 17 residues. This CDR3 reads CASSHLLGGRSYNEQFF. As DNA, the CDR3 is TGCGCCAGCAGCCACCTGCTCGGGGGGCGCTCCTACAATGAGCAGTTCTTC.

The chain uses TRBV6-5 and TRBJ2-1, with a possible D match to TRBD2 (5 bases). This CDR3 has 13 residues. Germline lookup yields CDR1 MNHEY and CDR2 SVGAGI. Trimming took 5 bases from V and 7 from J, leaving 12 bases between them. The CDR3: CASSQTLVNEQFF. The CDR3 bases are TGTGCCAGCAGTCAGACACTAGTGAATGAGCAGTTCTTC.

The chain uses TRBV7-8 and TRBJ1-2, with 8 bases identical to TRBD1. The junction had 7 bases not matched to a gene; V was cut back by 5 bases and J by 5 bases. Germline CDR1 is SGHVS and CDR2 is FQNEAQ. The CDR3 is 14 amino acids. CDR3 residues: CASSERTGRYGYTF. The DNA for the CDR3 is TGTGCCAGCAGCGAGAGGACAGGGAGGTATGGCTACACCTTC.

Only a few counts were recorded for this clone. The chain is built from TRBV7-3 and TRBJ1-3; tentatively, D is TRBD1 (6 bases). Germline assignment: CDR1 SGHTA and CDR2 FQGTGA. V lost 5 bases and J lost 0, with 11 bases in between. This CDR3 is built from 15 residues. CDR3 DNA: TGTGCCAGCAGCCCGACAGGCGGCTCTGGAAACACCATATATTTT. Protein product: CASSPTGGSGNTIYF.

The chain joins TRBV5-5 to TRBJ1-3; D remains unclear. Deletions cut 0 bases from V and 0 bases from J, with 7 bases between. The CDR3 has 15 residues. Germline assignment: CDR1 SGHKS and CDR2 YYEKEE (reference sequence). The CDR3 sequence is CASSLVPFSGNTIYF. CDR3 DNA sequence: TGTGCCAGCAGCTTGGTCCCATTCTCTGGAAACACCATATATTTT.

This rearrangement joins TRBV5-5 to TRBJ2-2, with D perhaps matching TRBD2 (5 bases). This CDR3 has 15 amino acids. Deletions cut 4 bases from V and 4 bases from J, with 14 bases between. Germline V gene lookup returns CDR1 SGHKS and CDR2 YYEKEE (reference sequence). The CDR3 reads CASSGLPRGTGELFF. CDR3 DNA sequence: TGTGCCAGCAGCGGACTGCCGCGAGGCACCGGGGAGCTGTTTTTT.

This clone was seen just once. The chain uses TRBV10-3 and TRBJ2-5, with TRBD2 matching 13 bases. Germline V gives CDR1 ENHRY, CDR2 SYGVKD. There are 16 residues in the CDR3. Trimming at V came to 6 bases and at J to 5 bases, leaving 9 bases not matched to a gene. CDR3 sequence (DNA): TGTGCCATCAGCGGACTAGCGGGAGCCCCAGGGGAGACCCAGTACTTC. As protein: CAISGLAGAPGETQYF.

V and J are TRBV5-1 and TRBJ2-7; 8 nucleotides align to TRBD2. The CDR3 covers 14 residues. Per the germline V gene, CDR1 is SGHRS and CDR2 is YFSETQ. J lost 7 bases, V lost 2 bases, and 8 bases had no gene match. The CDR3 reads CASSFSGISEEQYF. Here the CDR3 DNA reads TGCGCCAGCAGCTTTAGCGGGATATCCGAGGAGCAGTACTTC.